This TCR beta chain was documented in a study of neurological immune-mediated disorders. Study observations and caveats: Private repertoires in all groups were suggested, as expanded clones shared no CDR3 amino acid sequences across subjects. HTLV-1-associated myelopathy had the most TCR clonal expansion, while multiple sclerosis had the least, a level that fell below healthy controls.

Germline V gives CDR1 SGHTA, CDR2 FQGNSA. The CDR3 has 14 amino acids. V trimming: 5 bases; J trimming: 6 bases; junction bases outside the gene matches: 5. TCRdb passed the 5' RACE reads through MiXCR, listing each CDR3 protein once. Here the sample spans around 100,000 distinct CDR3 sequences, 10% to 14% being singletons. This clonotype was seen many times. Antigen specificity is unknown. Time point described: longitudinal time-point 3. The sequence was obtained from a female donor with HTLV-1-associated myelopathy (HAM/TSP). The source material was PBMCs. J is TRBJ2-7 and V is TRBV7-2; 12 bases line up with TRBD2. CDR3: CASSRLAGASEQYF. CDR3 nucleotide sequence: TGTGCCAGCAGCCGACTAGCGGGGGCCTCCGAGCAGTACTTC.